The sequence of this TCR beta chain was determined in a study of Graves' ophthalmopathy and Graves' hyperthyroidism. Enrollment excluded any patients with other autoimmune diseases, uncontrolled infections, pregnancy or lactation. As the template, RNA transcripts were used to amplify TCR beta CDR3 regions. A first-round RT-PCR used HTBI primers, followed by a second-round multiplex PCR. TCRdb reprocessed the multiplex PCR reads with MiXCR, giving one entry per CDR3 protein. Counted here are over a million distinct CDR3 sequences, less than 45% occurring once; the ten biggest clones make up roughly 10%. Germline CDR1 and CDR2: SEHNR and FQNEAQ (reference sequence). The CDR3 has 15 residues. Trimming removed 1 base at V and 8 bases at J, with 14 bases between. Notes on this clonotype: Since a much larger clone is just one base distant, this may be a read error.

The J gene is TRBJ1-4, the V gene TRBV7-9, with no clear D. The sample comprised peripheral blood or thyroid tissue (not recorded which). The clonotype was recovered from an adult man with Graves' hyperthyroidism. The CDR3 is CASSLGGRDCEKLFF. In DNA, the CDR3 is TGTGCCAGCAGCTTAGGAGGGAGGGATTGCGAAAAACTGTTTTTT.